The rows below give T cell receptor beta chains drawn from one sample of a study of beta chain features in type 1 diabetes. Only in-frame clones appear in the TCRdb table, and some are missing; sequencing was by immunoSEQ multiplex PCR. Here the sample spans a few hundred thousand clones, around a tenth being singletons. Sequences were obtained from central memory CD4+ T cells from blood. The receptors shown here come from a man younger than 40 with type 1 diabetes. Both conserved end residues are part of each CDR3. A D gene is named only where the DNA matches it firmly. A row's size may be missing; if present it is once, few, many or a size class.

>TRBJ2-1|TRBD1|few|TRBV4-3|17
CASSQAGQGSSYNEQFF
TGCGCCAGCAGCCAAGCGGGACAGGGAAGCTCCTACAATGAGCAGTTCTTC
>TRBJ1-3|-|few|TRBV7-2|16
CASSLEGTLSGNTIYF
TGTGCCAGCAGCTTAGAAGGCACCCTCTCTGGAAACACCATATATTTT
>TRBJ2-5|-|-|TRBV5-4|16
CASSPLGISQQETQYF
TGTGCCAGCAGCCCGTTGGGGATTTCGCAACAAGAGACCCAGTACTTC
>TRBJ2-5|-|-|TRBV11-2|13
CASIGIGGETQYF
TGTGCCAGCATCGGGATTGGAGGCGAGACCCAGTACTTC
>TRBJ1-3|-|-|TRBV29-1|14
CSVITDPSGNTIYF
TGCAGCGTTATCACGGATCCCTCTGGAAACACCATATATTTT
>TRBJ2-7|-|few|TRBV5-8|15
CASSLTARKAREQYF
TGTGCCAGCAGCTTGACGGCCAGGAAGGCTCGCGAGCAGTACTTC
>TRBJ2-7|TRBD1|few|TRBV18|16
CASSPLVDRGRLGQYF
TGTGCCAGCTCACCACTGGTGGACAGGGGGCGATTGGGGCAGTACTTC
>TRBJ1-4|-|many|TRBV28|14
CASSSQGLNEKLFF
TGTGCCAGCAGTTCTCAGGGGCTTAATGAAAAACTGTTTTTT
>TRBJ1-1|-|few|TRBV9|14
CASSATARNTEAFF
TGTGCCAGCAGCGCGACAGCCCGGAACACTGAAGCTTTCTTT
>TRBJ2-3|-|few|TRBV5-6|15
CASSPGGQRTDTQYF
TGTGCCAGCAGCCCCGGGGGACAGCGCACAGATACGCAGTATTTT
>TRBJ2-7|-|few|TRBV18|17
CASSISSGTGLTYEQYF
TGTGCCAGCTCTATATCTTCCGGGACGGGACTTACCTACGAGCAGTACTTC
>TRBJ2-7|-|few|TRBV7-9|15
CASSPLDSLAYEQYF
TGTGCCAGCAGCCCCCTCGACAGCCTCGCCTACGAGCAGTACTTC
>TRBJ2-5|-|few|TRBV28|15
CASSGPGREGETQYF
TGTGCCAGCAGTGGACCGGGACGAGAGGGAGAGACCCAGTACTTC
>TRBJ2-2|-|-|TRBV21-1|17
CASSSGFDRENTGELFF
TGTGCCAGCAGCAGCGGGTTCGACAGGGAAAACACCGGGGAGCTGTTTTTT
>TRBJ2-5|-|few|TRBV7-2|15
CASSLQGGYQETQYF
TGTGCCAGCAGCCTACAGGGGGGGTACCAAGAGACCCAGTACTTC
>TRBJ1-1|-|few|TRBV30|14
CAWNPGVENTEAFF
TGTGCCTGGAACCCCGGGGTAGAAAACACTGAAGCTTTCTTT
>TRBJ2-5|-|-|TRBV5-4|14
CASSSGHGYETQYF
TGTGCCAGCAGCTCGGGACATGGTTATGAGACCCAGTACTTC
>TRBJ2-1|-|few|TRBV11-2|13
CASSLRPLDEQFF
TGTGCCAGCAGCTTACGGCCCCTGGATGAGCAGTTCTTC
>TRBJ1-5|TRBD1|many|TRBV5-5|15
CASSPGTGANQPQHF
TGTGCCAGCAGCCCAGGGACAGGGGCGAATCAGCCCCAGCATTTT
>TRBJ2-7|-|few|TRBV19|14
CASSIRAISGEQYF
TGTGCCAGTAGTATAAGGGCTATCTCGGGGGAGCAGTACTTC
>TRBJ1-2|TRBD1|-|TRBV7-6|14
CASSLAPQGGGYTF
TGTGCCAGCAGCTTAGCCCCACAGGGGGGAGGCTACACCTTC
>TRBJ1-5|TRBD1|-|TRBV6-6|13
CASSPTGNQPQHF
TGTGCCAGCAGCCCGACAGGGAATCAGCCCCAGCATTTT
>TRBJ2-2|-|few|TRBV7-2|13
CASSQSNTGELFF
TGTGCCAGCAGCCAGTCGAACACCGGGGAGCTGTTTTTT
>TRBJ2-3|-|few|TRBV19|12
CASSFLADTQYF
TGTGCCAGCAGCTTCTTAGCAGATACGCAGTATTTT
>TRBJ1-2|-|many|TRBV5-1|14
CASSLGGQHSGYTF
TGCGCCAGCAGCTTGGGTGGGCAGCACTCTGGCTACACCTTC
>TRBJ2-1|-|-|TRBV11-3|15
CASSLGLQSYNEQFF
TGTGCCAGCAGCTTAGGGTTACAGAGCTACAATGAGCAGTTCTTC
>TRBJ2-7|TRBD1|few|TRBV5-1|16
CASSSNPGTGSYEQYF
TGCGCCAGCAGCTCTAACCCCGGGACAGGGTCTTACGAGCAGTACTTC
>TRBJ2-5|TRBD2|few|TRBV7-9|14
CASSPGLVEETQYF
TGTGCCAGCAGCCCCGGACTAGTTGAGGAGACCCAGTACTTC
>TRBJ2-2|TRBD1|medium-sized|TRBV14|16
CASSRGTGVDTGELFF
TGTGCCAGCAGCCGTGGGACAGGGGTCGACACCGGGGAGCTGTTTTTT
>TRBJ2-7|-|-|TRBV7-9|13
CASSFDGSYEQYF
TGTGCCAGCAGCTTCGATGGCAGCTACGAGCAGTACTTC
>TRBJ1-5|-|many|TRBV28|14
CASSPFEGDQPQHF
TGTGCCAGCAGTCCATTCGAGGGGGATCAGCCCCAGCATTTT
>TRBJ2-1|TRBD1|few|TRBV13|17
CASPGPRTGVSYNEQFF
TGTGCCAGCCCCGGCCCAAGGACAGGGGTGTCCTACAATGAGCAGTTCTTC
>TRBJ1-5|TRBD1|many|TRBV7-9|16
CASSATGDNSNQPQHF
TGTGCCAGCAGCGCAACAGGGGACAATAGCAATCAGCCCCAGCATTTT